What follows is one T cell receptor (beta chain) and its context. Its antigen target is currently unknown. Qualities for individual bases were not recorded, and no much larger clone is one base off. The CDR3 regions of human TCRbeta chains were subjected to immunosequencing. In the paper's pipeline: Repertoire TCRs were checked for matches against a reference library of SARS-CoV-2-specific TCRs that had been generated using the MIRA antigen-specificity platform. Breadth was defined as the fraction of unique TCRs that were SARS-CoV-2-associated. Depth was defined as the fraction of total T cells that were SARS-CoV-2-associated. Using the MIRA data, each spike-specific TCR was mapped to the spike region that the TCR reacts to and placed in a CD4 or CD8 class. Log10-transformed breadth and depth values were compared by one-way ANOVA with Sidak's multiple comparisons tests. TCRdb took this table from immuneACCESS and kept in-frame rearrangements with V and J called. Such tables lack part of the clones; where checked against another copy, unresolved V genes explain under half of the gap, and the rest is unexplained. That table furnishes V, J and clone size, whereas the DNA furnished D and trimming. The sample data list approximately 180,000 clones, and around 88% of these were observed just once. Clones ranked in the top ten supply about 8% of the sample.

V is pared back by 11 bases and J by 0 bases, with 13 bases lying between the germline termini. Based on the germline V gene (reference sequence), the CDR1 and CDR2 sequences are LNHDA and SQIVND. There are 14 amino acids in the CDR3, from cysteine to phenylalanine inclusive. CDR3 DNA only is kept here, 42 bases in frame from base 1. This entry belongs to a study of T cell responses to AZD1222 COVID-19 vaccine (dated by TCRdb to about 2021). Regarding the research as a whole: AZD1222 recipients given second doses at about 4 weeks or at about 12 weeks were pooled, since spike-specific TCR depth and breadth were not found to differ between the two schedules. A total of 233 trial participants underwent TCR sequencing, of whom around 210 had received two doses of AZD1222 and approximately 25 had received two doses of the MenACWY control vaccine. Trial participants were enrolled by age into subgroups of 18-55, 56-69 and 70-plus years, and about 150, 27 and 61 TCR-sequenced participants, respectively, were included in these subgroups.

What this sample's time point label stands for: baseline before first vaccination. Vaccinee samples came from UK trials COV001 and COV002, including a single-blind randomized controlled phase 2/3 trial of AZD1222 (ChAdOx1 nCoV-19) in healthy adults. Trial participant PBMC samples were collected at day 0 and day 28 after the second dose for TCRbeta chain sequencing. Overall study outcomes, separate from this receptor: Nearly half of unique spike-specific TCRs reportedly recognized epitopes outside regions mutated in the B.1.351 and B.1.1.7 variants. A significant rise in spike-specific TCR breadth and depth was observed after two AZD1222 doses relative to day 0 and relative to MenACWY recipients. In the small 56-69-year group, the increase in depth fell short of significance, most likely because of low power. CD4 TCRs associated with the vaccine covered the entire spike protein, and the dominant responses were in regions 160-218 and 743-854. Most participants were white British and females outnumbered males, and the authors suggested that clonal diversity may have been underestimated. Conclusions about previously exposed vaccinees are limited because only six or seven AZD1222 recipients were SARS-CoV-2 seropositive at baseline. Because no day 14 peak-response samples were available, the repertoires could be characterized only after the peak T cell response.

The chain employs TRBV19 and TRBJ2-2; tentative D gene TRBD2, with 5 bases matching. Sequencing used peripheral blood, obtained on day 0 of AZD1222 vaccination. The clonotype was recovered from an adult in good health. The DNA reads as follows: TGTGCCGGGAGTTTCTCCGCGAACACCGGGGAGCTGTTTTTT. The translation is CAGSFSANTGELFF.